This T cell receptor beta chain was captured in a study of CXCR3-negative and CXCR3-positive naive CD8 T cells. General observations from the study: In both naive subsets diversity was comparably high, whereas memory CD8+ cells showed much lower diversity. Whereas memory cells differed, naive CXCR3-negative and CXCR3-positive cells shared similar TRBV-TRBJ usage. TRB CDR3s of CXCR3-positive naive cells were more hydrophobic than those of CXCR3-negative naive cells.

Remarks on this clonotype: What it binds is not known.

UMI-labeled 5' RACE yielded the TRB cDNA libraries. TCRdb re-called the 5' RACE reads, yielding one record per CDR3 amino acid sequence without DNA. The sample table includes some 130,000 distinct CDR3 sequences. The CDR3 sequence is 15 residues long. Per germline, CDR1 MDHEN and CDR2 SYDVKM. With roughly 300,000 cells each, the CD8+ T cell subsets were individually sorted in triplicate. The CD45RO-CCR7+CD27+CD95- phenotype denoted naive CD8+ T cells. Sequencing was performed on naive CXCR3+ CD8+ T cells from blood. Documented subset: CD45RO-CCR7+CD27+CD95- naive CD8+ T cells expressing CXCR3 (TNR3+). The chain employs TRBV28 and TRBJ1-1. The TCR comes from a human donor in good health. Some clones in this sample may be carry-over from other donors' samples. The CDR3 reads CASSLTPPENTEAFF.